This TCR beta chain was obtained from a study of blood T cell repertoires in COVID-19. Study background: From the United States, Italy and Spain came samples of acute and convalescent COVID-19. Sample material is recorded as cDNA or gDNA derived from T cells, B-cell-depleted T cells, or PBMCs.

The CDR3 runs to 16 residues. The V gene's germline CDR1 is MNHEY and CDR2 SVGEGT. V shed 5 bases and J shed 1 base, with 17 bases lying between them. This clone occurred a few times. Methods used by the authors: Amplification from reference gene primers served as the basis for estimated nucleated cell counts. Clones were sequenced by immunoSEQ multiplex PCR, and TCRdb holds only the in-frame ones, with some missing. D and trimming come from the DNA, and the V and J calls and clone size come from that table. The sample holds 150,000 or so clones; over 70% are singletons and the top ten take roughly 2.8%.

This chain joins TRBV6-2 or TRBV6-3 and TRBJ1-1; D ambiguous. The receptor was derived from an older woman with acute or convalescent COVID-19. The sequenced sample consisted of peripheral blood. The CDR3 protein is CASSPHEGRRNTEAFF. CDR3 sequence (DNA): TGTGCCAGCAGTCCCCATGAGGGAAGGAGGAACACTGAAGCTTTCTTT.